The 30 T cell receptor beta chains reported below all come from one sample, sequenced in a study of blood T cell repertoires in COVID-19. Only in-frame clones appear in the TCRdb table, and some are missing; sequencing was by immunoSEQ multiplex PCR. The table records about 89,000 clones, over 60% of them present only once. The sequenced material came from peripheral blood. The origin of the receptors is a human donor in a cohort sampled during active COVID-19.

This clone was detected only a few times. This chain links TRBV5-8 with TRBJ1-4; D possibly corresponds to TRBD1 (5 bases). V shed 2 bases and J shed 4 bases, with 9 bases lying between them. The germline V gene has CDR1 SGHTS and CDR2 YDEGEE. The CDR3 loop spans 14 amino acids. The CDR3 sequence: CASSFGRDNEKLFF. The CDR3 bases are TGTGCCAGCAGCTTTGGCAGGGATAATGAAAAACTGTTTTTT.

V is TRBV25-1 and J is TRBJ2-3; D is uncertain. The CDR3 totals 16 residues. V was cut by 1 base and J by 2 bases, with 13 bases left in between. From germline, CDR1 is MGHDK and CDR2 SYGVNS. The CDR3 spells CASSEWAGRPTDTQYF. Written as DNA, the CDR3 is TGTGCCAGCAGTGAATGGGCAGGCCGACCCACAGATACGCAGTATTTT. Variable domain in full (rest from reference TRBV25-1 and TRBJ2-3): EADIYQTPRYLVIGTGKKITLECSQTMGHDKMYWYQQDPGMELHLIHYSYGVNSTEKGDLSSESTVSRIRTEHFPLTLESARPSHTSQYLCASSEWAGRPTDTQYFGPGTRLTVL.

This clone was picked up one time. This rearrangement joins TRBV28 to TRBJ1-1; no reliable D call. This CDR3 spans 14 amino acids. The V gene lost 6 bases and the J gene lost 3 bases, with 14 bases spanning the gap. Germline V gene data show CDR1 as MDHEN and CDR2 as SYDVKM. CDR3 in DNA: TGTGCCAGCAGCCGCGAGGTTCCGCACACTGAAGCTTTCTTT. This encodes CASSREVPHTEAFF.

The chain joins TRBV7-8 to TRBJ2-3, with a possible D match to TRBD2 (6 bases). Germline CDR1 is SGHVS and CDR2 is FQNEAQ. The CDR3 is 13 residues long. Trimming cost V 8 bases and J 8 bases, with 17 bases left between them. The CDR3 region is CASGLARLGTQYF. The DNA for the CDR3 is TGTGCCAGCGGGCTAGCCAGACTAGGTACGCAGTATTTT.

This clone is a singleton in its sample. The rearrangement links TRBV11-1 to TRBJ2-1; 15 nucleotides agree with TRBD2. Losses at the gene ends were 5 bases for V and 7 bases for J; bases not matched to a gene: 3. Germline loops: CDR1 SGHAT, CDR2 FQDESV (reference sequence). The CDR3 has 15 amino acids. CDR3 sequence reads: CASSPGLAGGNEQFF. Written as DNA, the CDR3 is TGTGCCAGCAGCCCGGGACTAGCGGGAGGAAATGAGCAGTTCTTC. Supplemented by reference TRBV11-1 and TRBJ2-1, the full variable domain reads EAEVAQSPRYKITEKSQAVAFWCDPISGHATLYWYRQILGQGPELLVQFQDESVVDDSQLPKDRFSAERLKGVDSTLKIQPAELGDSAMYLCASSPGLAGGNEQFFGPGTRLTVL.

This clone was seen a single time. The rearrangement uses TRBV30 and TRBJ1-2, with 7 bases matching TRBD1. The CDR3 runs 13 residues. Germline CDR1 and CDR2: GTSNPN and SVGIG (reference sequence). Trimming took 0 bases from V and 8 from J; bases not matched to a gene: 6. The CDR3 DNA reads TGTGCCTGGAGTGTCTTAGGGGGCATCGGCTACACCTTC. Its translation is CAWSVLGGIGYTF.

The count of this clone is one. The CDR3 region is CATSDLKDSLYQETQYF. Here the CDR3 DNA reads TGTGCCACCAGTGATTTGAAGGACAGCTTGTACCAAGAGACCCAGTACTTC. J is TRBJ2-5 and V is TRBV24-1; D may be TRBD1 (6 bases). Per germline, CDR1 KGHDR and CDR2 SFDVKD. Trimming shortened V by 0 bases and J by 0 bases, and 13 bases separated the two germline ends. CDR3 length: 17 amino acids.

This chain links TRBV9 with TRBJ2-2; the D is unclear. CDR3 length: 14 amino acids. V lost 2 bases and J lost 4, with 9 bases in between. From germline, CDR1 is SGDLS and CDR2 YYNGEE. The CDR3 region has the DNA TGTGCCAGCAGCGTGGCCGCAAGCACCGGGGAGCTGTTTTTT. It translates to CASSVAASTGELFF. Based on the CDR3 plus reference TRBV9 and TRBJ2-2, the full variable domain is DSGVTQTPKHLITATGQRVTLRCSPRSGDLSVYWYQQSLDQGLQFLIQYYNGEERAKGNILERFSAQQFPDLHSELNLSSLELGDSALYFCASSVAASTGELFFGEGSRLTVL.

This clone showed up just once. The V gene is TRBV28, the J gene TRBJ2-1; TRBD2 matches 11 bases. Trimming at V came to 4 bases and at J to 0 bases, leaving 5 bases not matched to a gene. This CDR3 has 17 residues. CDR1 and CDR2 from the germline V gene are MDHEN and SYDVKM. The chain's CDR3 is CASSSLAGGNSYNEQFF. The CDR3, as DNA: TGTGCCAGCAGTTCCCTAGCGGGAGGAAACTCCTACAATGAGCAGTTCTTC. Full variable domain (missing parts from reference TRBV28 and TRBJ2-1): DVKVTQSSRYLVKRTGEKVFLECVQDMDHENMFWYRQDPGLGLRLIYFSYDVKMKEKGDIPEGYSVSREKKERFSLILESASTNQTSMYLCASSSLAGGNSYNEQFFGPGTRLTVL.

The rearrangement links TRBV28 to TRBJ1-4; a weak D match, TRBD1 (5 bases). The ends were cut back, 4 bases at V and 5 bases at J, with 14 bases in the middle. CDR3 length equals 15 residues. The germline V gene encodes CDR1 MDHEN and CDR2 SYDVKM. In DNA form, the CDR3 reads TGTGCCAGCAGTTCGCTTGGGGCGGGGAATGAAAAACTGTTTTTT. Translation: CASSSLGAGNEKLFF.

This clone was seen a few times. The genes are TRBV11-3 and TRBJ2-1; 11 nucleotides match TRBD2. The V gene end was trimmed by 2 bases and the J gene end by 7 bases; junction bases not matched to a gene: 4. CDR3 length: 15 residues. Germline CDR1 SGHNT, CDR2 YENEEA. As DNA, the CDR3 is TGTGCCAGCAGCTTACATAGCGGGAGGGGGAATGAGCAGTTCTTC. It encodes CASSLHSGRGNEQFF.

The rearrangement joins TRBV7-8 to TRBJ1-6, with a tentative D call TRBD1 (5 bases). The CDR3 is made up of 15 amino acids. Trimming pared 5 bases from V and 5 bases from J, leaving 13 bases between. Germline CDR1 and CDR2: SGHVS and FQNEAQ. The CDR3 DNA follows: TGTGCCAGCAGCCCCAGGGAGGGCGATAATTCACCCCTCCACTTT. It is translated as CASSPREGDNSPLHF.

This sequence joins TRBV30 and TRBJ1-5; D unclear. V lost 6 bases, J lost 2 bases, and 11 bases lay in between. The CDR3 consists of 13 residues. Looked up from germline, CDR1 is GTSNPN and CDR2 is SVGIG (reference sequence). CDR3: CACQEGGNQPQHF. CDR3 bases: TGTGCCTGCCAGGAGGGAGGCAATCAGCCCCAGCATTTT.

V and J are TRBV5-4 and TRBJ2-1, with D possibly being TRBD2 (5 bases). CDR3 length: 14 residues. The germline V gene has CDR1 SGHNT and CDR2 YYREEE (reference sequence). Trimming pared 1 base from V and 5 bases from J, leaving 10 bases between. CDR3 in amino acids: CASSLPSSNNEQFF. CDR3 in DNA: TGTGCCAGCAGCTTGCCTAGCAGTAACAATGAGCAGTTCTTC.

J is TRBJ1-3 and V is TRBV9; D not resolved. Germline V gene data show CDR1 as SGDLS and CDR2 as YYNGEE. V was trimmed by 2 bases and J by 0 bases, leaving 12 bases between them. The CDR3 is 16 residues long. The CDR3 DNA is TGTGCCAGCAGCGTGGAGGGAGTAGTCTCTGGAAACACCATATATTTT. This codes for CASSVEGVVSGNTIYF.

This clone came up many times. J is TRBJ2-1 and V is TRBV4-3; D may be TRBD1 (5 bases). Germline assignment: CDR1 LGHNA and CDR2 YSLEER. This CDR3 contains 14 residues. The ends were cut back, 4 bases at V and 6 bases at J, with 13 bases in the middle. Here the CDR3 DNA reads TGCGCCAGCAGCCCCATAGGGGAACGCAATGAGCAGTTCTTC. It codes for CASSPIGERNEQFF.

This rearrangement joins TRBV12-3 or TRBV12-4 to TRBJ1-1; no clear D gene. The CDR3 has 13 amino acids. The germline V and J ends were trimmed by 3 bases and 6 bases, with 11 bases remaining between them. CDR3 loop: CASSFRGEAEAFF. CDR3 nucleotides: TGTGCCAGCAGTTTCCGGGGAGAGGCTGAAGCTTTCTTT.

This clone was seen only a few times. J is TRBJ1-3 and V is TRBV7-9; perhaps TRBD1 as D (5 bases). V dropped 3 bases and J dropped 3 bases, with 9 bases sitting between them. Germline values: CDR1 SEHNR, CDR2 FQNEAQ (reference sequence). This CDR3 contains 14 residues. CDR3 region: CASSLGQNGNTIYF. Written as DNA, the CDR3 is TGTGCCAGCAGCTTGGGGCAGAATGGAAACACCATATATTTT.

The chain combines TRBV4-1 with TRBJ2-1; 7 bases map to TRBD1. The CDR3 loop spans 15 amino acids. Germline V gene sequence: CDR1 MGHRA, CDR2 YSYEKL. Trimming removed 4 bases from V and 7 bases from J; junction bases left unmatched: 10. The DNA of the CDR3 is TGCGCCAGCAGCCGCCCCAGACAGGGCGCGAATGAGCAGTTCTTC. Protein sequence: CASSRPRQGANEQFF.

The chain links TRBV21-1 to TRBJ2-1; the listed D gene, TRBD2, was not tested against the DNA. TRBV21-1 has pseudogene status. This CDR3 is built from 18 residues. The CDR3 DNA reads TGTGCCAGCAGCCCCAGGGGACTAGCGGGAAAAAGTTTGGATGAGCAGTTCTTC. Its protein product is CASSPRGLAGKSLDEQFF.

V and J are TRBV6-5 and TRBJ2-5; the D gene is possibly TRBD2 (6 bases). Between the trimmed V and J ends, which lost 5 bases and 4 bases, there was a span of 14 bases. The CDR3 is 14 residues long. Germline loops: CDR1 MNHEY, CDR2 SVGAGI. CDR3 nucleotides: TGTGCCAGCAGTACCGGACTGGGGGGAGAGACCCAGTACTTC. It yields the protein CASSTGLGGETQYF.

This chain links TRBV6-4 with TRBJ2-3; no clear D. In germline, CDR1 is MRHNA, CDR2 SNTAGT. The CDR3 is 14 amino acids. V lost 3 bases and J lost 1, with 8 bases in between. CDR3 residues: CASSEERGTDTQYF. In DNA, the CDR3 is TGTGCCAGCAGTGAAGAGCGAGGCACAGATACGCAGTATTTT.

The chain links TRBV7-8 to TRBJ2-1, with 9 bases fitting TRBD2. The CDR3 has 17 amino acids. V trimming: 5 bases; J trimming: 4 bases; junction bases outside the gene matches: 12. Germline V gene data show CDR1 as SGHVS and CDR2 as FQNEAQ. The CDR3 DNA reads as TGTGCCAGCAGCCCCCAGGGGGGGCTAGCGGGATACAATGAGCAGTTCTTC. It encodes CASSPQGGLAGYNEQFF.

V usage is TRBV5-1 and J usage is TRBJ2-7; TRBD2 matches at 9 bases. The V and J ends lost 2 bases and 6 bases, in that order; junction bases with no gene match: 6. Germline CDR1 is SGHRS and CDR2 is YFSETQ. This CDR3 is built from 14 residues. CDR3 nucleotide sequence: TGCGCCAGCAGCTTCAAAAGCGGGAGGATCGAGCAGTACTTC. Protein sequence: CASSFKSGRIEQYF.

This clone was observed a few times. The rearrangement links TRBV11-3 to TRBJ2-2; D is possibly TRBD2 (6 bases). V lost 1 base to trimming and J lost 4 bases, with 16 bases between them. Germline CDR1 reads SGHNT; CDR2 reads YENEEA. CDR3 length: 17 residues. CDR3 region: CASSLGVGRAGTGELFF. The CDR3 DNA is TGTGCCAGCAGCTTAGGTGTCGGGAGAGCCGGCACCGGGGAGCTGTTTTTT.

This clone was observed a handful of times. The chain uses TRBV7-2 and TRBJ2-3; possibly TRBD2 for D (6 bases). This CDR3 has 16 residues. Trimming took 1 base from V and 0 from J, leaving 11 bases between them. CDR1 is SGHTA and CDR2 is FQGNSA in the germline V gene. The CDR3 DNA reads as TGTGCCAGCAGCTTAGGAGCGGGCGGGAGCACAGATACGCAGTATTTT. This encodes CASSLGAGGSTDTQYF.

This chain uses TRBV28 with TRBJ2-1; a weak D match, TRBD2 (7 bases). V dropped 6 bases and J dropped 5 bases, with 17 bases sitting between them. The V gene's germline CDR1 is MDHEN and CDR2 SYDVKM. CDR3 length: 15 residues. The CDR3: CASSMSGTTNNEQFF. The CDR3 DNA follows: TGTGCCAGCAGCATGAGCGGGACAACGAACAATGAGCAGTTCTTC.

This chain links TRBV19 with TRBJ2-7; 11 bases line up with TRBD2. Per the germline V gene, CDR1 is LNHDA and CDR2 is SQIVND (reference sequence). V shed 5 bases and J 4 bases; nucleotides not matched to a gene: 10. This CDR3 comprises 16 residues. CDR3 region: CASSGETSGRTYEQYF. The CDR3 region has the DNA TGTGCCAGTAGTGGAGAAACTAGCGGGAGAACTTACGAGCAGTACTTC.

The chain couples TRBV7-2 to TRBJ2-7; 13 nucleotides align to TRBD2. Per germline, CDR1 SGHTA and CDR2 FQGNSA. J gave up 2 bases and V 3 bases, and 10 bases lay outside the gene matches. The CDR3 length is 18 residues. For the CDR3, the DNA is TGTGCCAGCAGCTTTACTAGGACTAGCGGGAGAGACACCTACGAGCAGTACTTC. Protein product: CASSFTRTSGRDTYEQYF.

The chain has TRBV7-9 and TRBJ2-7, with TRBD2 as a possible D gene (5 bases). Trimming stripped 2 bases from V and 4 bases from J, with 15 bases between. The CDR3 contains 15 residues. Germline lookup yields CDR1 SEHNR and CDR2 FQNEAQ (reference sequence). The CDR3, as DNA: TGTGCCAGCAGCTTAAGCGGCCCCAGGAGTTACGAGCAGTACTTC. Translation: CASSLSGPRSYEQYF.